This T cell receptor beta chain is from a study of blood T cell repertoires in COVID-19. On the study more broadly: Samples of COVID-19 (acute and convalescent) were obtained from the United States, Italy and Spain. PBMCs, B-cell-depleted T cells, or T cells provided the cDNA or gDNA that made up the material.

This table comes from immunoSEQ multiplex PCR, and its TCRdb copy is limited to in-frame clones, with some not included. The sample records about 360,000 clones, more than 75% being singletons. Per the germline V gene, CDR1 is SGHTA and CDR2 is FQGNSA. V dropped 6 bases and J dropped 8; count of bases not matched to a gene: 6. The CDR3 sequence is 13 residues long. Living in roughly 25 US areas, the participants were between roughly 18 and 90 years of age. Categorization into cohorts depended on clinical history that participants reported. The chain links TRBV7-2 to TRBJ1-1; 10 positions match TRBD1. Sequencing was carried out using PBMCs or T cells enriched from blood (not recorded which). The receptor was derived from a man aged 25 to 40 who had recovered from COVID-19. The CDR3 bases are TGTGCCAGCAGACAGACAGGGGGCCCCGAAGCTTTCTTT. The encoded protein is CASRQTGGPEAFF.